The present T cell receptor beta chain was sequenced within a study of human T cells and chemical hapten exposure. Study in general: Yields of TCR per sample differed, chiefly owing to small differences in pooled library volume. Regarding the study as a whole: Sensitization with DPC brought no change to TCRs above 1 in 1000 in frequency. Since the donors had alopecia, their immune response may not be the same as that of healthy people.

TCRdb reprocessed the RACE reads via MiXCR and lists one record per CDR3 protein. This repertoire shows 150,000 to 200,000 distinct CDR3 sequences, 20% to 25% found once; its top ten account for about 6.7%. Comment on this clonotype: The antigen remains undetermined.

Germline V lookup: CDR1 DFQATT, CDR2 SNEGSKA (reference sequence). This CDR3 contains 14 residues. Between the trimmed V and J ends, which lost 5 bases and 4 bases, there was a span of 16 bases. Indicated time point: patch test 1, 2 weeks after DPC sensitization. The sample's treatment: therapeutic diphenylcyclopropenone sensitization with weekly scalp DPC. Patch tests were applied only after blood draws. The sequence was obtained from a woman in her forties or fifties with alopecia areata. Some clones in this sample may be carry-over from other donors' samples. Here the sequenced sample was whole blood, taken in connection with sensitization to the hapten diphenylcyclopropenone (DPC). The chain combines TRBV20-1 with TRBJ2-3; D may be TRBD2 (6 bases). The CDR3 spells CSAPGQEGSDTQYF. In nucleotides, the CDR3 is TGCAGTGCTCCGGGCCAGGAGGGATCAGATACGCAGTATTTT.